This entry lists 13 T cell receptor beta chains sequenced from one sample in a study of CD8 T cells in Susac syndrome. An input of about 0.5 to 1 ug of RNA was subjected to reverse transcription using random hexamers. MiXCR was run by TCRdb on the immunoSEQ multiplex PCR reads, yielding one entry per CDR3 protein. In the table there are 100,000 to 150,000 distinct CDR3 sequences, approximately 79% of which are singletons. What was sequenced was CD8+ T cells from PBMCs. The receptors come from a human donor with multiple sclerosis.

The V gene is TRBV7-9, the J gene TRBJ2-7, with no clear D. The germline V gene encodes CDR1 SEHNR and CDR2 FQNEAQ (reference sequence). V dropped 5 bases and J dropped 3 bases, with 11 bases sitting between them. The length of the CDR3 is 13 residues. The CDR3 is CASSQTPHYEQYF. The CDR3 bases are TGTGCCAGCAGCCAAACCCCCCACTACGAGCAGTACTTC.

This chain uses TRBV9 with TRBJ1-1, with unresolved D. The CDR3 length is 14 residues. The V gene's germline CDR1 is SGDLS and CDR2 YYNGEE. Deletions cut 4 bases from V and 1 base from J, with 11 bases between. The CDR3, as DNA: TGTGCCAGCAGCCATTTGGGCAAGAACACTGAAGCTTTCTTT. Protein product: CASSHLGKNTEAFF. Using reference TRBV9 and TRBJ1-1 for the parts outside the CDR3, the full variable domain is DSGVTQTPKHLITATGQRVTLRCSPRSGDLSVYWYQQSLDQGLQFLIQYYNGEERAKGNILERFSAQQFPDLHSELNLSSLELGDSALYFCASSHLGKNTEAFFGQGTRLTVV.

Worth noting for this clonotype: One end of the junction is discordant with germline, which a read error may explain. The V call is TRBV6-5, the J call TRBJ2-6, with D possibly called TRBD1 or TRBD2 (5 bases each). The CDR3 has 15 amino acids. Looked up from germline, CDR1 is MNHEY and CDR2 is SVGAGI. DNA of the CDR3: TGTGCCAGCAGTTTAGGGACCTCTGGGCCCAACGTCCTGACTTTC. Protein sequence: CASSLGTSGPNVLTF.

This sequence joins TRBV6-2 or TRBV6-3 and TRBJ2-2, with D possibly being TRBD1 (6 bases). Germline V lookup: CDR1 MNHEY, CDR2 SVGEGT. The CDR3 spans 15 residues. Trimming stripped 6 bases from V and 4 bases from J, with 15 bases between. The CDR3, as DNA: TGTGCCAGCAGGACTACAGGGAGAGGCACCGGGGAGCTGTTTTTT. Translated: CASRTTGRGTGELFF.

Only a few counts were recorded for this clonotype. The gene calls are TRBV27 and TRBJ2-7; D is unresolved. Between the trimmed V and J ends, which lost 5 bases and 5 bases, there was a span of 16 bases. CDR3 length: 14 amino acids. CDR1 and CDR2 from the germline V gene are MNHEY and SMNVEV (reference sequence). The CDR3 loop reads CASSPSAVADEQYF. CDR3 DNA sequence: TGTGCCAGCAGTCCTTCGGCTGTTGCCGACGAGCAGTACTTC.

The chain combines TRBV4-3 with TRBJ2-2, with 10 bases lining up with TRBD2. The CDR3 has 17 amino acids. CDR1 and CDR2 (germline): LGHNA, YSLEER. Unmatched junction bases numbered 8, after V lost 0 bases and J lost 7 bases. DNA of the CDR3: TGCGCCAGCAGCCAAGACTTCCAGCGGGAGGGTTTCGGGGAGCTGTTTTTT. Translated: CASSQDFQREGFGELFF.

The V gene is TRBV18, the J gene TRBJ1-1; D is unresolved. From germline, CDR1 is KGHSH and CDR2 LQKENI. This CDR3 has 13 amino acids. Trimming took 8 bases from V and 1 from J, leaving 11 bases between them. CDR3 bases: TGTGCCAGCCGCAATCCTACGAACACTGAAGCTTTCTTT. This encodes CASRNPTNTEAFF. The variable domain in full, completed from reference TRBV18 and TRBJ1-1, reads NAGVMQNPRHLVRRRGQEARLRCSPMKGHSHVYWYRQLPEEGLKFMVYLQKENIIDESGMPKERFSAEFPKEGPSILRIQQVVRGDSAAYFCASRNPTNTEAFFGQGTRLTVV.

The CDR3 loop is CASSYSPEGMNTEAFF. The CDR3 bases are TGTGCCAGCAGTTACTCACCCGAGGGAATGAACACTGAAGCTTTCTTT. The rearrangement links TRBV6-6 to TRBJ1-1; no clear D. Germline CDR1 is MNHNY and CDR2 is SVGAGI (reference sequence). With 0 bases removed from V and 0 bases from J, the gap between germline ends came to 11 bases. The CDR3 extends over 16 amino acids.

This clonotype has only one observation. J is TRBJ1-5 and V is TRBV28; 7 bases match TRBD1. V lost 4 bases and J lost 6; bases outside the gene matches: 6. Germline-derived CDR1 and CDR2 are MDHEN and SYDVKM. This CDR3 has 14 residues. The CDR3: CASSYDRDIQPQHF. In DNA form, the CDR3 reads TGTGCCAGCAGTTACGACAGGGATATTCAGCCCCAGCATTTT.

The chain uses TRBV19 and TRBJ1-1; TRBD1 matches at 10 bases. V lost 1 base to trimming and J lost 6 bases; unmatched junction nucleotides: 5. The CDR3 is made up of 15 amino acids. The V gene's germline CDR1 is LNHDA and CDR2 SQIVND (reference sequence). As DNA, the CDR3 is TGTGCCAGTAGTATAGGGGGGACAGGGGTCGCTGAAGCTTTCTTT. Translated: CASSIGGTGVAEAFF.

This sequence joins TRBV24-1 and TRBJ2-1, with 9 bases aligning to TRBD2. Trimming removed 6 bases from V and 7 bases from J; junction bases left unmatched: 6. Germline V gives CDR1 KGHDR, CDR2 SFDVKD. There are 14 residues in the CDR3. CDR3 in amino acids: CATSFSGSFNEQFF. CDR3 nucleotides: TGTGCCACCAGTTTTAGCGGGAGTTTTAATGAGCAGTTCTTC.

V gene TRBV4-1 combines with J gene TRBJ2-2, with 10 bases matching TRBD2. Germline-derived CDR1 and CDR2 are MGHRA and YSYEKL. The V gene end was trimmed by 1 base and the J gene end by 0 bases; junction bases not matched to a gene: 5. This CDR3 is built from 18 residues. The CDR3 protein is CASSQAGAGGPNTGELFF. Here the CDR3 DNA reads TGCGCCAGCAGCCAAGCTGGAGCGGGGGGGCCGAACACCGGGGAGCTGTTTTTT.

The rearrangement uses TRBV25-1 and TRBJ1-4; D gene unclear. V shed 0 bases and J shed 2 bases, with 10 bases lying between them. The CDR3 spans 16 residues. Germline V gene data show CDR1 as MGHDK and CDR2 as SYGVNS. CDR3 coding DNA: TGTGCCAGCAGTGAATATGCAGGTCCCACTAATGAAAAACTGTTTTTT. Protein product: CASSEYAGPTNEKLFF.